The next 26 T cell receptor beta chains were all read from a single sample in a study of spatial heterogeneity in lung cancer. TCRdb recomputed calls from the 5' RACE reads with MiXCR, one row per CDR3 protein. The data contain more than 40,000 distinct CDR3 sequences, more than 20% of them seen just once; the ten biggest clones take up less than 9.5%. Time point indicated: blood at routine non-recurrence follow-up after resection. The sample was PBMCs, taken at follow-up. The receptors stem from a female donor with early-stage non-small cell lung cancer.

This clonotype turned up a few times. The DNA of the CDR3 is TGTGCCAGCAGTGAAGGGAGGACTAGCGGGAGCAGATTGGCAGATACGCAGTATTTT. Translated, it gives CASSEGRTSGSRLADTQYF. The V call is TRBV6-1, the J call TRBJ2-3; 13 positions match TRBD2. This CDR3 has 19 residues. V lost 1 base and J lost 4; bases outside the gene matches: 11. Per germline, CDR1 MNHNS and CDR2 SASEGT.

The rearrangement links TRBV18 to TRBJ1-2; D unclear. The CDR3 is 13 amino acids. Germline values: CDR1 KGHSH, CDR2 LQKENI. Trimming shortened V by 2 bases and J by 8 bases, and 12 bases separated the two germline ends. This CDR3 reads CASSPKHDGGYTF. DNA of the CDR3: TGTGCCAGCTCACCAAAGCACGATGGAGGCTACACCTTC.

This clonotype was seen at least ten times. V is TRBV9 and J is TRBJ2-1; weak D call: TRBD1 (6 bases). V was shortened by 6 bases and J by 6 bases, with 10 bases between the two germline ends. The CDR3 length is 12 residues. Germline CDR1 is SGDLS and CDR2 is YYNGEE. The CDR3 DNA is TGTGCCAGCACCAGAGGGGGCAATGAGCAGTTCTTC. It encodes CASTRGGNEQFF.

V usage is TRBV6-5 and J usage is TRBJ2-5, with D perhaps TRBD1 (5 bases). The germline CDR1 and CDR2 sequences are MNHEY and SVGAGI. The CDR3 spans 14 residues. V lost 5 bases to trimming and J lost 2 bases, with 12 bases between them. The CDR3, as DNA: TGTGCCAGCAGTCCAGGGTCGCAACAAGAGACCCAGTACTTC. This codes for CASSPGSQQETQYF.

This clonotype showed up just a few times. The gene calls are TRBV12-3 or TRBV12-4 and TRBJ1-1; unclear D gene. The length of the CDR3 is 14 residues. Trimming removed 6 bases from V and 6 bases from J, with 17 bases in between. Here the CDR3 DNA reads TGTGCCAGCAGGGTACACGGGTCCCTACCTGAAGCTTTCTTT. Protein sequence: CASRVHGSLPEAFF.

This clonotype has a handful of counts. The rearrangement uses TRBV9 and TRBJ2-2; 11 bases line up with TRBD2. The CDR3 runs 17 residues. J was trimmed by 3 bases and V by 4 bases; bases with no gene match: 8. CDR1 is SGDLS and CDR2 is YYNGEE in the germline V gene. The CDR3 sequence: CASSSRGGLADTGELFF. DNA of the CDR3: TGTGCCAGCAGCTCAAGAGGGGGACTAGCGGACACCGGGGAGCTGTTTTTT.

The chain couples TRBV9 to TRBJ1-6; D unclear. V was pared by 0 bases and J by 5 bases, with 6 bases between. Germline-derived CDR1 and CDR2 are SGDLS and YYNGEE. CDR3 length: 14 residues. CDR3 region: CASSVATDNSPLHF. CDR3 coding DNA: TGTGCCAGCAGCGTAGCTACGGATAATTCACCCCTCCACTTT.

This clonotype has only a few counts. The chain links TRBV5-6 to TRBJ1-5, with a weak D call TRBD1 (6 bases). Per germline, CDR1 SGHDT and CDR2 YYEEEE. CDR3 length: 15 residues. The V and J ends lost 0 bases and 6 bases respectively, with 13 bases between them. The CDR3 protein is CASSLAATGVQPQHF. CDR3 DNA: TGTGCCAGCAGCTTGGCGGCGACAGGCGTTCAGCCCCAGCATTTT. Looking up the rest from reference TRBV5-6 and TRBJ1-5 gives the full variable domain: DAGVTQSPTHLIKTRGQQVTLRCSPKSGHDTVSWYQQALGQGPQFIFQYYEEEERQRGNFPDRFSGHQFPNYSSELNVNALLLGDSALYLCASSLAATGVQPQHFGDGTRLSIL.

This chain's CDR3 is CASSGVSGSGANVLTF. The CDR3 coding sequence is TGTGCCAGCAGTGGGGTTAGCGGCTCTGGGGCCAACGTCCTGACTTTC. The chain is built from TRBV2 and TRBJ2-6, with D possibly being TRBD2 (6 bases). This CDR3 region has 16 residues. Germline-derived CDR1 and CDR2 are SNHLY and FYNNEI. V lost 4 bases, J lost 0 bases, and 10 bases lay in between.

V is TRBV10-3 and J is TRBJ2-1; no reliable D call. Germline V CDR1 and CDR2: ENHRY, SYGVKD. The CDR3 runs 15 residues. V was shortened by 3 bases and J by 0 bases, with 9 bases between the two germline ends. The CDR3 DNA reads as TGTGCCATCAGTGAAAGAGATAGCTCCTACAATGAGCAGTTCTTC. Its translation is CAISERDSSYNEQFF.

This clonotype showed up just once. The chain links TRBV10-2 to TRBJ1-5; D ambiguous. The V end lost 5 bases, the J end lost 0 bases, and 8 bases lay between the germline ends. Germline values: CDR1 WSHSY, CDR2 SAAADI. The CDR3 extends over 14 amino acids. The chain's CDR3 is CASSLVGSNQPQHF. Here the CDR3 DNA reads TGCGCCAGCAGTTTGGTGGGTAGCAATCAGCCCCAGCATTTT.

Here the CDR3 reads CASRRENYGYTF. The CDR3 nucleotides read TGCGCCAGCAGGCGGGAAAACTATGGCTACACCTTC. The V gene is TRBV5-1, the J gene TRBJ1-2; unclear D gene. Trimming took off 5 bases at V and 2 bases at J, with 7 bases between the two ends. Germline assignment: CDR1 SGHRS and CDR2 YFSETQ. The length of the CDR3 is 12 residues.

This clonotype has only a few counts. J is TRBJ2-2 and V is TRBV5-6, with 9 bases fitting TRBD2. This CDR3 comprises 17 residues. V dropped 0 bases and J dropped 4; count of bases not matched to a gene: 7. Per the germline V gene, CDR1 is SGHDT and CDR2 is YYEEEE. DNA of the CDR3: TGTGCCAGCAGCTTGGGAGGCGGGAGGGCCAGCACCGGGGAGCTGTTTTTT. This codes for CASSLGGGRASTGELFF. Filled out from reference TRBV5-6 and TRBJ2-2, the complete variable domain reads DAGVTQSPTHLIKTRGQQVTLRCSPKSGHDTVSWYQQALGQGPQFIFQYYEEEERQRGNFPDRFSGHQFPNYSSELNVNALLLGDSALYLCASSLGGGRASTGELFFGEGSRLTVL.

Only a few counts were recorded for this clonotype. The chain is built from TRBV12-3 or TRBV12-4 and TRBJ1-5; D ambiguous. The CDR3 is 13 amino acids. V was trimmed by 7 bases and J by 4 bases, leaving 11 bases between them. CDR3 residues: CASTQDRNQPQHF. The CDR3, as DNA: TGTGCCAGCACCCAGGACCGGAATCAGCCCCAGCATTTT.

In this sample, this clonotype turned up a few times. The chain uses TRBV11-1 and TRBJ2-1, with D hard to call. This CDR3 comprises 12 residues. Per germline, CDR1 SGHAT and CDR2 FQDESV (reference sequence). V lost 2 bases and J 6 bases, leaving 5 bases between the germline ends. The CDR3 nucleotides read TGTGCCAGCAGCTTATTTAGCAATGAGCAGTTCTTC. Residues: CASSLFSNEQFF.

This clonotype showed up just a few times. V gene TRBV18 combines with J gene TRBJ2-1; the D is unclear. Germline V gives CDR1 KGHSH, CDR2 LQKENI. V was shortened by 2 bases and J by 6 bases, with 11 bases between the two germline ends. The CDR3 extends over 14 amino acids. CDR3 coding DNA: TGTGCCAGCTCACCATCGAGCGCCGTCAATGAGCAGTTCTTC. It translates to CASSPSSAVNEQFF.

This clonotype was counted between two and nine times. V gene TRBV2 combines with J gene TRBJ1-6; TRBD1 is a possible D gene (6 bases). V dropped 3 bases and J dropped 10 bases, with 19 bases sitting between them. The CDR3 length is 16 residues. The germline gives CDR1 SNHLY, CDR2 FYNNEI. CDR3 coding DNA: TGTGCCAGCAGTGATAGGTCAGGGGTGCTCTACTCACCCCTCCACTTT. Protein product: CASSDRSGVLYSPLHF.

This clonotype was observed a few times. The chain has TRBV3-1 and TRBJ1-1; TRBD1 matches at 9 bases. Germline values: CDR1 LGHDT, CDR2 YNNKEL (reference sequence). Trimming removed 0 bases from V and 5 bases from J; junction bases left unmatched: 7. CDR3 length equals 16 residues. This CDR3 reads CASSQDPYRGQTEAFF. The DNA of the CDR3 is TGTGCCAGCAGCCAAGATCCCTACAGGGGGCAAACTGAAGCTTTCTTT.

CDR3 in DNA: TGTGCCAGTAGTCCAGGGACGGGGGATACGCAGTATTTT. Its protein is CASSPGTGDTQYF. The chain links TRBV19 to TRBJ2-3; D tentatively reads TRBD1 or TRBD2 (5 bases each). This CDR3 is 13 amino acids long. Trimming removed 5 bases from V and 6 bases from J, with 12 bases in between. Germline CDR1 is LNHDA and CDR2 is SQIVND (reference sequence).

The chain carries TRBV6-5 and TRBJ2-6; D is uncertain. The CDR3 has 15 amino acids. Per germline, CDR1 MNHEY and CDR2 SVGAGI. Trimming took off 9 bases at V and 0 bases at J, with 12 bases between the two ends. The CDR3: CASTSPSSGANVLTF. In DNA form, the CDR3 reads TGTGCCAGTACCTCCCCGAGCTCTGGGGCCAACGTCCTGACTTTC.

The J gene is TRBJ2-5, the V gene TRBV28; 7 bases map to TRBD1. The CDR3 has 14 amino acids. After removal of 5 bases from V and 3 bases from J, the junction contained 6 bases not matched to a gene. The germline gives CDR1 MDHEN, CDR2 SYDVKM. The CDR3 bases are TGTGCCAGCAGTCCCCACGACAGGGAAGAGACCCAGTACTTC. This encodes CASSPHDREETQYF.

V usage is TRBV6-5 and J usage is TRBJ2-7; a weak D match, TRBD2 (6 bases). V gave up 8 bases and J gave up 0 bases, with 14 bases separating them. CDR3 size: 14 residues. Germline CDR1 and CDR2: MNHEY and SVGAGI. CDR3 nucleotide sequence: TGTGCCAGCCGGGAGACAATTAGCTCCTACGAGCAGTACTTC. It yields the protein CASRETISSYEQYF.

V is TRBV18 and J is TRBJ1-1; D is undetermined. V lost 2 bases, J lost 7 bases, and 14 bases lay in between. CDR1 is KGHSH, CDR2 LQKENI, per germline. The CDR3 extends over 14 amino acids. The DNA of the CDR3 is TGTGCCAGCTCACCAGCGGCCGACCGTAATGAAGCTTTCTTT. Amino acids: CASSPAADRNEAFF.

The table lists this clonotype with a few counts. This sequence joins TRBV20-1 and TRBJ2-5, with 10 bases aligning to TRBD2. This CDR3 is 13 amino acids long. Germline CDR1 DFQATT, CDR2 SNEGSKA (reference sequence). Trimming took 5 bases from V and 3 from J; bases not matched to a gene: 3. CDR3 sequence (DNA): TGCAGTGCTCACCTAGCGGGGGAAGAGACCCAGTACTTC. Translation: CSAHLAGEETQYF.

This clonotype was observed a few times. The chain employs TRBV7-9 and TRBJ2-6, with TRBD1 matching over 8 bases. CDR3 length: 19 residues. V dropped 5 bases and J dropped 2; count of bases not matched to a gene: 14. Germline V CDR1 and CDR2: SEHNR, FQNEAQ (reference sequence). CDR3 sequence reads: CASSTPPMMTGAGANVLTF. The CDR3 DNA reads as TGTGCCAGCAGCACACCACCGATGATGACAGGGGCTGGGGCCAACGTCCTGACTTTC.

This clonotype has at least ten counts. The chain combines TRBV4-1 with TRBJ2-2; 7 bases fit TRBD1. This CDR3 is built from 17 residues. Germline V lookup: CDR1 MGHRA, CDR2 YSYEKL. J gave up 2 bases and V 1 base, and 7 bases lay outside the gene matches. The CDR3 loop reads CASSQVLRGRNTGELFF. As DNA, the CDR3 is TGCGCCAGCAGCCAAGTATTGAGGGGGCGAAACACCGGGGAGCTGTTTTTT.